This T cell receptor beta chain was obtained from a study of OX40 agonist ivuxolimab in advanced cancers. Sampled blood was obtained at baseline, cycle 4 day 1, and cycle 7 day 1. Germline lookup yields CDR1 SGHAT and CDR2 FQNNGV. This CDR3 has 10 residues. The V end was cut by 10 bases, the J end by 5 bases, with 5 bases between. Here immunoSEQ multiplex PCR was the method, and the copy in TCRdb shows in-frame clones only, minus some. The sample has over 50,000 clones, 65% to 85% seen once. This receptor was obtained from an adult with an advanced solid tumor such as melanoma, head and neck, liver or kidney cancer. The rearrangement joins TRBV11-2 to TRBJ2-2; no clear D gene. Sequencing used CD4+ or CD8+ T cells sorted from blood, obtained in a trial of the OX40 agonist ivuxolimab. DNA of the CDR3: TGTGCCACATCTACCGGGGAGCTGTTTTTT. As protein: CATSTGELFF.